This T cell receptor beta chain was documented in a study of T cell responses to AZD1222 COVID-19 vaccine. Notes on this clone: Its target is unknown.

The CDR3 is 17 residues long. Germline-derived CDR1 and CDR2 are MDHEN and SYDVKM. The V end was cut by 8 bases, the J end by 3 bases, with 24 bases between. The study, taken as a whole, reports: Researchers took repertoire samples only after the peak T cell response had come. An increase in Spike-specific TCR breadth and depth was observed after two AZD1222 doses. Clonal diversity may have been underestimated, and the donors were mostly white British, with more females than males. Reports say nearly half of spike-specific TCRs go after unmutated variant regions.

Sequenced by immunoSEQ multiplex PCR; TCRdb stores in-frame clones only, minus some. Of about 120,000 clones detected, around 90% appear once; the ten largest clones hold roughly 4.2%. This receptor was taken from an adult who received the MenACWY meningococcal vaccine as a control. The source was peripheral blood, collected 28 days after the second dose of the MenACWY control vaccine. J is TRBJ2-3 and V is TRBV28, with a weak D call TRBD2 (7 bases). The CDR3 region has the DNA TGTGCCAGCTTATCTATGGGGGGGCGGGGAAGGACAGATACGCAGTATTTT. This translates into CASLSMGGRGRTDTQYF.